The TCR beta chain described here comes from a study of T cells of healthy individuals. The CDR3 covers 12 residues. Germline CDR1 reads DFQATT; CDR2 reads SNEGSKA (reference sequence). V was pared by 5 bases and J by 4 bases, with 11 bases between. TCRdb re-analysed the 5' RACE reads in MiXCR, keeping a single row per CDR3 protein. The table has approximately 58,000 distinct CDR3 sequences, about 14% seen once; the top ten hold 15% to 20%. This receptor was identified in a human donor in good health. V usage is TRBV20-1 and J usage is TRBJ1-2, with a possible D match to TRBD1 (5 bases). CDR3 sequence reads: CSAGGTSYGYTF. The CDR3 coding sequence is TGCAGTGCTGGTGGGACCAGCTATGGCTACACCTTC.